This TCR beta chain was sequenced during a study of cytomegalovirus exposure and HLA in healthy donors. The wider study: Unique TCR beta sequences numbering some 120 million came from 190 million or so T cells in an earlier analysis.

Findings of the study overall: The study flagged around 160 TCR beta chains as cytomegalovirus-associated. Later analysis reportedly placed an Asian-associated ancestry cluster below the roughly 670-donor mean in N-insertions.

For this clone: As yet, its antigen is unknown.

After removal of 4 bases from V and 8 bases from J, the junction contained 9 bases not matched to a gene. The CDR3 totals 15 residues. In germline, CDR1 is KGHSH, CDR2 LQKENI. Primers included in the PCR were 60 Vbeta and 13 Jbeta primers. Sequenced by immunoSEQ multiplex PCR; TCRdb stores in-frame clones only, minus some. The data show over 150,000 clones, with approximately 80% seen just once and 4.8% held by the top ten. This chain uses TRBV18 with TRBJ1-4; TRBD1 matches 8 bases. Sequencing used PBMCs. This TCR derives from a man younger than 30 in good health and CMV-seronegative. CDR3 protein: CASSQSTGADEKLFF. The CDR3 DNA reads TGTGCCAGCTCACAATCGACAGGGGCGGACGAAAAACTGTTTTTT.